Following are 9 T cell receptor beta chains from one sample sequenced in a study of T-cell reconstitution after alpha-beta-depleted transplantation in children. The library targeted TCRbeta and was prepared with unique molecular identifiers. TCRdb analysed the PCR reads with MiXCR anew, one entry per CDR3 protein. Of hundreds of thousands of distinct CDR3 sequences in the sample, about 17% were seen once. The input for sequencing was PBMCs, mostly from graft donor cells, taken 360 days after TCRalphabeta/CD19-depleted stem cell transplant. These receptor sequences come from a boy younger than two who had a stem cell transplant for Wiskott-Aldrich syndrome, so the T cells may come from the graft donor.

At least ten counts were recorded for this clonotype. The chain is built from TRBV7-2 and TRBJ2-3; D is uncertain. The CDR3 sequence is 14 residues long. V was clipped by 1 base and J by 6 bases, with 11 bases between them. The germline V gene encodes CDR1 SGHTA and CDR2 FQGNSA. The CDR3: CASSLDVRKDTQYF. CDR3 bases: TGTGCCAGCAGCTTAGACGTCAGGAAGGATACGCAGTATTTT.

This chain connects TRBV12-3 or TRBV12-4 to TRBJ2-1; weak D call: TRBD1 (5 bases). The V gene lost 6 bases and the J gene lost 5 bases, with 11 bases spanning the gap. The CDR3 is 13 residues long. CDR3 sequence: CASRPDRDNEQFF. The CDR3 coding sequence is TGTGCCAGCAGACCAGACAGAGACAATGAGCAGTTCTTC.

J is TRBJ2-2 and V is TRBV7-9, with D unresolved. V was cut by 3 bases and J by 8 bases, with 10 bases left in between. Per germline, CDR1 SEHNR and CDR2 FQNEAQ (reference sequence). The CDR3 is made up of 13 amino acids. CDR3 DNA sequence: TGTGCCAGCAGCTTTCTATCACTTGGGGAGCTGTTTTTT. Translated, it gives CASSFLSLGELFF.

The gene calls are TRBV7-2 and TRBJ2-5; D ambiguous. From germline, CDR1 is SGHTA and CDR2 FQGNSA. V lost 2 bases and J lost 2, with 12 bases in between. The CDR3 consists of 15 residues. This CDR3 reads CASSLTPWTQETQYF. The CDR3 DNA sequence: TGTGCCAGCAGCTTAACACCTTGGACGCAAGAGACCCAGTACTTC.

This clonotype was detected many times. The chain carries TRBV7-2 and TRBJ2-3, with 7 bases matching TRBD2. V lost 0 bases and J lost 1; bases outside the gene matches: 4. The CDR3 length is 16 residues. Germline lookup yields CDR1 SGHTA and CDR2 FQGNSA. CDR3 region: CASSLASSGGTDTQYF. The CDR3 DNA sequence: TGTGCCAGCAGCTTAGCCTCTAGCGGAGGCACAGATACGCAGTATTTT. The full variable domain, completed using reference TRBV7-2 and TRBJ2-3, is GAGVSQSPSNKVTEKGKDVELRCDPISGHTALYWYRQSLGQGLEFLIYFQGNSAPDKSGLPSDRFSAERTGGSVSTLTIQRTQQEDSAVYLCASSLASSGGTDTQYFGPGTRLTVL.

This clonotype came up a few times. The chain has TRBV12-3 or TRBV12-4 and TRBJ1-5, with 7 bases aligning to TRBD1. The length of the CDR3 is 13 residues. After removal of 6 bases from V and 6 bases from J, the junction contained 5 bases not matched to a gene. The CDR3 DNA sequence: TGTGCCAGCAGACCGACAGGGTCTCAGCCCCAGCATTTT. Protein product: CASRPTGSQPQHF.

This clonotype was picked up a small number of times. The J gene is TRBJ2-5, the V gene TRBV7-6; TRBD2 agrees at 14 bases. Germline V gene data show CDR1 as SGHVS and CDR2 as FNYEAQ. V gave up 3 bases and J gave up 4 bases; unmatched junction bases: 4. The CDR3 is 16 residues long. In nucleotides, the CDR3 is TGTGCCAGCAGCTTTAGACTAGCGGGAGGGGGAGAGACCCAGTACTTC. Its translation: CASSFRLAGGGETQYF.

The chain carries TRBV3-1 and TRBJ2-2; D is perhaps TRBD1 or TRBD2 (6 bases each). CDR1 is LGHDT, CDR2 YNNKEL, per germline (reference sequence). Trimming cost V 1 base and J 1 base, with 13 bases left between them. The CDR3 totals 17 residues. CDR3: CASSQVWGRGNTGELFF. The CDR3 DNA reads TGTGCCAGCAGCCAAGTCTGGGGGCGGGGGAACACCGGGGAGCTGTTTTTT.

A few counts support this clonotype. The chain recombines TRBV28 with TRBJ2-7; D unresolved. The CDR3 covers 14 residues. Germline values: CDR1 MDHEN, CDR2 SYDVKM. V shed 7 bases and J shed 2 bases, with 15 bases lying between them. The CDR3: CASTNHWVAYEQYF. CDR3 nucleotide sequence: TGTGCCAGCACCAACCACTGGGTCGCCTACGAGCAGTACTTC.